These T cell receptor beta chains were read from a single sample in a study of blood T cell repertoires in COVID-19. Generated by immunoSEQ multiplex PCR, the TCRdb table keeps only in-frame clones and is missing some. Seen here are 150,000 to 200,000 clones, about 86% observed once, and the top ten hold approximately 2.4%. Sequencing was carried out using peripheral blood. The receptors were sampled from a human donor with acute or convalescent COVID-19. The donor label of this sample is uncertain. CDR3s leave out the opening cysteine and the closing phenylalanine or tryptophan. The D gene is left open where the match is weak.

v_gene	d_gene	j_gene	CDR3aa
TRBV28	-	TRBJ1-5	ASSLGGEGNQPQH
TRBV6-1	-	TRBJ2-2	ASSDRGRNTGELF
TRBV19	-	TRBJ1-2	ASSIDPSRRGPANYGYT
TRBV2	TRBD1	TRBJ1-2	ASRGPPVPAGQGSNYGYT
TRBV6-5	TRBD1	TRBJ1-1	ASRPGQGAAEAF
TRBV28	-	TRBJ1-3	ASSPQRGRNTIY
TRBV21-1	-	TRBJ1-5	ARVIPDQPQH
TRBV6-5	-	TRBJ2-2	ASSPSGSGELF
TRBV4-1	TRBD2	TRBJ2-3	ASSQEFLGLAGVTDTQY
TRBV5-1	-	TRBJ2-3	ASSYDSPTDTQY
TRBV11-3	-	TRBJ2-2	ASSSDFTGELF
TRBV2	TRBD1	TRBJ2-7	ATTGQGYEQY
TRBV20-1	-	TRBJ2-3	SVRASDTQY
TRBV19	-	TRBJ2-7	ASRRDKFAEQY
TRBV10-3	-	TRBJ2-3	ATGGAGTDTQY
TRBV30	-	TRBJ1-1	AWRVWGQSTEAF
TRBV18	-	TRBJ1-3	ASSPLRPALPSDTIY
TRBV11-2	-	TRBJ2-1	ASSFSYYNEQF
TRBV7-9	TRBD1	TRBJ1-2	ASSTGQGNYANYGYT
TRBV5-4	TRBD1	TRBJ1-2	ASSLDLGQASYGYT
TRBV5-1	TRBD2	TRBJ2-3	ASSSSPSGGSTDTQY
TRBV6-6	TRBD2	TRBJ2-2	ASSYSYSGSTGELF
TRBV9	-	TRBJ1-6	ASSVQTANSPLH
TRBV6-1	-	TRBJ1-2	ASSAAFWGRDIYGYT
TRBV6-1	-	TRBJ1-1	ASSEGTSASRAF
TRBV5-6	TRBD1	TRBJ1-2	ASSTLTGGVGYT
TRBV5-6	-	TRBJ2-7	ASTSQRSSYEQY
TRBV7-9	-	TRBJ1-5	ASSPDGNQPQH
TRBV9	-	TRBJ2-5	ASSVAGRGAEETQY
TRBV28	TRBD1	TRBJ1-2	ASIGGGQAYAGYT
TRBV30	-	TRBJ2-1	AWSSLADYNEQF
TRBV30	-	TRBJ1-5	AWRQGNQPQH
TRBV5-1	TRBD1	TRBJ1-1	ASSLRGLGTEAF
TRBV10-3	TRBD1	TRBJ1-5	AISESRGQGNQPQH
TRBV6-5	-	TRBJ2-7	ASSYRGLTKSEQY
TRBV3-1/TRBV3-2	TRBD2	TRBJ2-1	ASSQNLAGGVYNEQF
TRBV6-5	TRBD1	TRBJ1-1	ASSRDRGMNTEAF
TRBV6-6	TRBD1	TRBJ1-5	ASTMTGMEPQH
TRBV7-2	TRBD2	TRBJ2-1	ASSSGRAGGSYNEQF
TRBV6-6	-	TRBJ1-5	ASSYVGSVSNQPQH